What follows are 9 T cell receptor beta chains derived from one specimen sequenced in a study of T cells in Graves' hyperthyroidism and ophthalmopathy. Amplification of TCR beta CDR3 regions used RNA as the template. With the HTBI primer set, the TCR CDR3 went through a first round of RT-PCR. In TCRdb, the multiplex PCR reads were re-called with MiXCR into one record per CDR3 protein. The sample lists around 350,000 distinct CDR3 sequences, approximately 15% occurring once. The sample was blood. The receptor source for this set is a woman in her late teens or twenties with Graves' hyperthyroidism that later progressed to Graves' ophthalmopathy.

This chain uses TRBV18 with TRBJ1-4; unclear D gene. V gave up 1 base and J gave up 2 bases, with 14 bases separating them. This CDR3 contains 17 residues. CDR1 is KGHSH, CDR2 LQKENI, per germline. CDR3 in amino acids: CASSPRDSWATNEKLFF. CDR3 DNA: TGTGCCAGCTCACCACGCGACTCGTGGGCTACTAATGAAAAACTGTTTTTT.

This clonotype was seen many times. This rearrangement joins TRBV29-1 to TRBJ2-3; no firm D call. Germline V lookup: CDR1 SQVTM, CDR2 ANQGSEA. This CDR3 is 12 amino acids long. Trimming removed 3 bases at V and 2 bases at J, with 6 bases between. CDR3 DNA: TGCAGCGTTGAGGGTCCCACAGATACGCAGTATTTT. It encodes CSVEGPTDTQYF.

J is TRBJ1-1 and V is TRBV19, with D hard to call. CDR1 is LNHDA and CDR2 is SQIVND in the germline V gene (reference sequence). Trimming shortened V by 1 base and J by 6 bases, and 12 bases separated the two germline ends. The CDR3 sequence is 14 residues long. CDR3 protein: CASSIARGSPEAFF. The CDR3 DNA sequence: TGTGCCAGTAGTATAGCGCGGGGTAGCCCTGAAGCTTTCTTT.

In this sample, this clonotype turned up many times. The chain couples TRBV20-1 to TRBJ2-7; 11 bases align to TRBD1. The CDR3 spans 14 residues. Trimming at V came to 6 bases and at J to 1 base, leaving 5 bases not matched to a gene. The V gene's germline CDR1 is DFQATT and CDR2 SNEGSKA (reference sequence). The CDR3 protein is CSARDRGESYEQYF. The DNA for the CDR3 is TGCAGTGCCCGGGACAGGGGGGAGTCCTACGAGCAGTACTTC.

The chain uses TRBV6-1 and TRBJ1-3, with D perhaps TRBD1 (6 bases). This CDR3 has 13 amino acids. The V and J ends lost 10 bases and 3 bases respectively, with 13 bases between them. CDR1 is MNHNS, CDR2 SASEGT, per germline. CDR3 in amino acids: CATPRGDGNTIYF. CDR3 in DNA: TGTGCCACCCCGAGGGGGGATGGAAACACCATATATTTT.

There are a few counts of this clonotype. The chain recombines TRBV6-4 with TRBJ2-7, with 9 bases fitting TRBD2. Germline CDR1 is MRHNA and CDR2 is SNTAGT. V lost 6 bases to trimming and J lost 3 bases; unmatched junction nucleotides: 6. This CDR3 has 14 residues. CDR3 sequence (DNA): TGTGCCAGCAGACTTAGCGGGAGAAACTACGAGCAGTACTTC. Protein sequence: CASRLSGRNYEQYF.

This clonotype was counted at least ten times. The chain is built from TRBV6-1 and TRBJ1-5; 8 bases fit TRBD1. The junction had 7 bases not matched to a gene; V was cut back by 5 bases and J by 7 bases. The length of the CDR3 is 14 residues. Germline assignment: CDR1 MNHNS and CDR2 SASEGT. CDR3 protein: CASSPRTGQQPQHF. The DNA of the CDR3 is TGTGCCAGCAGTCCTCGGACAGGGCAACAGCCCCAGCATTTT.

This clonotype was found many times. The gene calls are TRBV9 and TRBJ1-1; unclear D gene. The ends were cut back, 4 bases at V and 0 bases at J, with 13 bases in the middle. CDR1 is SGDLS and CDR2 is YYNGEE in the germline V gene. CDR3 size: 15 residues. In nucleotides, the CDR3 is TGTGCCAGCAGCTTCTCGAGCGCTATGAACACTGAAGCTTTCTTT. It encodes CASSFSSAMNTEAFF.

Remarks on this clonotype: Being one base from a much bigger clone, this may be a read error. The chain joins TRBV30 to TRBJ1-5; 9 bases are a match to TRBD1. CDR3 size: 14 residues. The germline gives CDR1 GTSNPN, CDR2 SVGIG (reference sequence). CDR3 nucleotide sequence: TGTGCCTGGAGCACCGGGACAGGGAATCAGCTCCAGCATTTT. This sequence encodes CAWSTGTGNQLQHF. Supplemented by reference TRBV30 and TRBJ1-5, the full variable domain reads SQTIHQWPATLVQPVGSPLSLECTVEGTSNPNLYWYRQAAGRGLQLLFYSVGIGQISSEVPQNLSASRPQDRQFILSSKKLLLSDSGFYLCAWSTGTGNQLQHFGDGTRLSIL.